This T cell receptor (beta chain) was documented in a study of immune cell composition in non-small cell lung cancer. Study as a whole: Most cases were lung adenocarcinoma or squamous cell carcinoma.

TCRdb keeps only in-frame clones here, not all; method: immunoSEQ multiplex PCR. Seen here are about 6,700 clones, 67% observed once, and the top ten hold roughly a tenth. The CDR3 has 15 amino acids. The ends were cut back, 4 bases at V and 0 bases at J, with 14 bases in the middle. Germline CDR1 is SGDLS and CDR2 is YYNGEE. Worth noting for this clone: Its specificity is not known.

Findings and limits, study-wide: Dominant in vivo tumour-associated clones were not shown to share tumour-reactive sequences.

Normal lung was sampled as far from the tumour as possible, at least 3 cm. DNA was extracted from unsorted cell suspensions stored frozen. Input material: non-adjacent lung tissue. This TCR was recovered from a human donor with non-small cell lung cancer. The chain employs TRBV9 and TRBJ2-7; D gene uncertain. The CDR3 region is CASSLEAVGSYEQYF. The CDR3 DNA reads as TGTGCCAGCAGCCTAGAGGCGGTAGGCTCCTACGAGCAGTACTTC.